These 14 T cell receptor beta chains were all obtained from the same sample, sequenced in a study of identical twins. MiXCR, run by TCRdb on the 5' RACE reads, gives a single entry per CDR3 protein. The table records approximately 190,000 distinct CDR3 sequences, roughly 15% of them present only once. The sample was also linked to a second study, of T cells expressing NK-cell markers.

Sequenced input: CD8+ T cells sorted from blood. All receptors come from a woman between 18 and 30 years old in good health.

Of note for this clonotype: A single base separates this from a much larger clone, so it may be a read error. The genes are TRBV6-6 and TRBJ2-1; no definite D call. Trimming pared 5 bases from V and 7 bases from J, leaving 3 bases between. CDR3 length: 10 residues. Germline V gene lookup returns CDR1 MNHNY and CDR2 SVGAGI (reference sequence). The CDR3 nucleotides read TGTGCCAGCAGTAAGAATGAGCAGTTCTTC. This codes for CASSKNEQFF.

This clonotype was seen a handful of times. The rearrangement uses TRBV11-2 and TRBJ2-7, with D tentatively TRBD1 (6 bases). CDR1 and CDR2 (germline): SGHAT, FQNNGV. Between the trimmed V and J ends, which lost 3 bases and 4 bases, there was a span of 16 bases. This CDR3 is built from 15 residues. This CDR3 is CASSFGDNSGYEQYF. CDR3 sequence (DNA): TGTGCCAGCAGCTTCGGGGACAACAGTGGATACGAGCAGTACTTC.

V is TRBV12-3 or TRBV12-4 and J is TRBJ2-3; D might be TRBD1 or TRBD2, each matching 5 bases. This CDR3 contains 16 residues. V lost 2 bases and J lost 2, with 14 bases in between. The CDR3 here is CASSLRDGMTTDTQYF. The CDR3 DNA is TGTGCCAGCAGTTTAAGGGACGGGATGACCACAGATACGCAGTATTTT.

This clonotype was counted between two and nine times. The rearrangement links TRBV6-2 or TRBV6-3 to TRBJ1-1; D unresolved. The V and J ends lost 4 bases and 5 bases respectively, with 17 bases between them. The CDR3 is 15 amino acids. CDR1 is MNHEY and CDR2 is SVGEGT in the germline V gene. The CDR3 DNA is TGTGCCAGCAGTTCCCGGACGGACGGGTATACTGAAGCTTTCTTT. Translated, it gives CASSSRTDGYTEAFF.

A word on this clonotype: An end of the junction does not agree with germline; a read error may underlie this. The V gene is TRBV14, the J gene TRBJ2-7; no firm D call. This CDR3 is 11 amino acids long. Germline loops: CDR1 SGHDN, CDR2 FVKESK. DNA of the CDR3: TGTGCCAACAGCCATCTTGCCGAGCAGTACTTC. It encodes CANSHLAEQYF.

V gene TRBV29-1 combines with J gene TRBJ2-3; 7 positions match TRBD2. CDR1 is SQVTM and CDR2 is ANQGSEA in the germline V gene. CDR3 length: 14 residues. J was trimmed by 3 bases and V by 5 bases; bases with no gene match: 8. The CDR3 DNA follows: TGCAGCGTTTCTAGGCTAGCGGATACAGATACGCAGTATTTT. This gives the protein CSVSRLADTDTQYF.

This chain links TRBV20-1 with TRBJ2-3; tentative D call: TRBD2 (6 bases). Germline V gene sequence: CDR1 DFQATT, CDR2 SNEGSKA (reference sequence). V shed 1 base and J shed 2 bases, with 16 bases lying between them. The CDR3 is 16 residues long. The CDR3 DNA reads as TGCAGTGCTAGAGTTCGCCAGCGGGCCACCACAGATACGCAGTATTTT. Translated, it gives CSARVRQRATTDTQYF.

Here the CDR3 DNA reads TGTGCCAGCAGCCGCACTAGCGGGACTGGTTACGAGCAGTACTTC. It is translated as CASSRTSGTGYEQYF. The V gene is TRBV6-1, the J gene TRBJ2-7, with 10 bases identical to TRBD2. V was pared by 6 bases and J by 4 bases, with 9 bases of the junction left unmatched. This CDR3 spans 15 amino acids. CDR1 is MNHNS, CDR2 SASEGT, per germline.

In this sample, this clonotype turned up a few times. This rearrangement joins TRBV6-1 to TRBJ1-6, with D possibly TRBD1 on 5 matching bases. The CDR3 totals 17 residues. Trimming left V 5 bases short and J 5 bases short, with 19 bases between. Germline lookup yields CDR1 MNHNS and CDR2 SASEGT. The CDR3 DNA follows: TGTGCCAGCAGTCGGACGGGAGGGGAGTGGGATAATTCACCCCTCCACTTT. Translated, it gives CASSRTGGEWDNSPLHF.

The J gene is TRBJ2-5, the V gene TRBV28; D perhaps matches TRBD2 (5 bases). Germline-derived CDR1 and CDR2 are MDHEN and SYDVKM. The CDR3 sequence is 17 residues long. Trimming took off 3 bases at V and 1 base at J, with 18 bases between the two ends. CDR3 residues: CASSFVPASRLQETQYF. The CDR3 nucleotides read TGTGCCAGCAGTTTCGTGCCGGCTAGCCGACTCCAAGAGACCCAGTACTTC. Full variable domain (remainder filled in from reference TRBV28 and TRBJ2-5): DVKVTQSSRYLVKRTGEKVFLECVQDMDHENMFWYRQDPGLGLRLIYFSYDVKMKEKGDIPEGYSVSREKKERFSLILESASTNQTSMYLCASSFVPASRLQETQYFGPGTRLLVL.

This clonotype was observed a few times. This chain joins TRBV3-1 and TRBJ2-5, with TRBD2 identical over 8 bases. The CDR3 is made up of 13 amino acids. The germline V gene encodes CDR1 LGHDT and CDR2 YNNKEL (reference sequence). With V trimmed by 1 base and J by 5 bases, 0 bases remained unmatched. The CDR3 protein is CASSQGLAETQYF. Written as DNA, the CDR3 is TGTGCCAGCAGCCAAGGACTAGCGGAGACCCAGTACTTC.

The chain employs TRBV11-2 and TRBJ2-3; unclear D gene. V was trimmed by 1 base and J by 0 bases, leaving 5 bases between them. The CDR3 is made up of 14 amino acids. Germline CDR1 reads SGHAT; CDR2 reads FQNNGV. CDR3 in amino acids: CASSLGLSTDTQYF. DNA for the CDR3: TGTGCCAGCAGCTTAGGGTTAAGCACAGATACGCAGTATTTT. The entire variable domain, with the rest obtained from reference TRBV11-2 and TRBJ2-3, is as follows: EAGVAQSPRYKIIEKRQSVAFWCNPISGHATLYWYQQILGQGPKLLIQFQNNGVVDDSQLPKDRFSAERLKGVDSTLKIQPAKLEDSAVYLCASSLGLSTDTQYFGPGTRLTVL.

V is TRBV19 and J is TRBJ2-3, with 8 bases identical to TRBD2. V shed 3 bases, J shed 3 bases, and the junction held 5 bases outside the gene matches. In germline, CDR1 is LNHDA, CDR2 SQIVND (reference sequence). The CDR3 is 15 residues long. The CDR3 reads CASSMAGGWTDTQYF. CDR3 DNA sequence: TGTGCCAGTAGTATGGCGGGGGGCTGGACAGATACGCAGTATTTT.

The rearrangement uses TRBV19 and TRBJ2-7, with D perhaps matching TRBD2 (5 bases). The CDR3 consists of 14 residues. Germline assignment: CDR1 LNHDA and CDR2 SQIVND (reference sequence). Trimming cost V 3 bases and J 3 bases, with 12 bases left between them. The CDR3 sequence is CASSIARRIYEQYF. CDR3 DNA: TGTGCCAGTAGTATCGCTAGGAGGATCTACGAGCAGTACTTC.